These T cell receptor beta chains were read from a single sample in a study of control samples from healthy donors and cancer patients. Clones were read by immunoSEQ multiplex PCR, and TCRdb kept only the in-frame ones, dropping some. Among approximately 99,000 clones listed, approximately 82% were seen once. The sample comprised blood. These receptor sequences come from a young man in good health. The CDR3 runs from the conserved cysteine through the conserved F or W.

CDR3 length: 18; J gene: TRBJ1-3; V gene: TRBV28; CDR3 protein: CASSARVWQGAAGNTIYF
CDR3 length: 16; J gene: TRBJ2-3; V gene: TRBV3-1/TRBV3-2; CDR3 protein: CASRLGGQGKGDTQYF
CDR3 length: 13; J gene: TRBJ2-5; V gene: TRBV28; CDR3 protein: CASSSGGQETQYF
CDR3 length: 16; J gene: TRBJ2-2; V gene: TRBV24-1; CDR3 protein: CATSDPGQKDTGELFF
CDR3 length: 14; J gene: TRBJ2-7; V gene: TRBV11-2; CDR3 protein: CASSSLSGVYEQYF
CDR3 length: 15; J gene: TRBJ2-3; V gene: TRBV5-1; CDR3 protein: CASSAGLAGRNTQYF
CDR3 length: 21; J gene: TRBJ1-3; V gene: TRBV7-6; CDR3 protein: CASSLSPRTPGQGHSGNTIYF
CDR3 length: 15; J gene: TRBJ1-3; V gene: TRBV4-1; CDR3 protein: CASSHLGTGGNTIYF
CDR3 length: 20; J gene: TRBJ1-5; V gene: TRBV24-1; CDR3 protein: CATSAWVVRDREVAHQPQHF
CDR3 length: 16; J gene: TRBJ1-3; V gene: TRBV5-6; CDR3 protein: CASSLVSREAGNTIYF
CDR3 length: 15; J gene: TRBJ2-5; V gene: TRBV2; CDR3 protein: CASSRLAGTQETQYF
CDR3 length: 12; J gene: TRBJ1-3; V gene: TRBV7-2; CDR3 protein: CASGPTGNTIYF
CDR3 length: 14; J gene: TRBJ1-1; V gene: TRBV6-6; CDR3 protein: CASSIATANTEAFF
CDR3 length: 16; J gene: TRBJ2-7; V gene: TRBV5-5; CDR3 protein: CASSFQPGTVSYEQYF
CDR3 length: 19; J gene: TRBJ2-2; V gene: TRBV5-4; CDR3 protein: CASSLGGRLAGTNTGELFF
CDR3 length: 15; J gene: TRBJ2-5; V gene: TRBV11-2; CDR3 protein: CASSLGSGTAETQYF
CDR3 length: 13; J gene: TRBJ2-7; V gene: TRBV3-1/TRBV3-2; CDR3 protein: CASSPTGIDEQYF
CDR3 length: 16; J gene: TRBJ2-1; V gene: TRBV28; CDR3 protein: CASPPSGGESYNEQFF
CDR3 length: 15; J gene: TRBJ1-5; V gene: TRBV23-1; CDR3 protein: CASSPIDTCNQPQHF
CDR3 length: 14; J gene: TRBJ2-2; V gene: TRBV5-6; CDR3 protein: CASAPPGLTGELFF
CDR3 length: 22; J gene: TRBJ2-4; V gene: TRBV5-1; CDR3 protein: CASSLALGFGTSGGTAKNIQYF
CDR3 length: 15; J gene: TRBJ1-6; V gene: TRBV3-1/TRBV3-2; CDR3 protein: CASSQDQGYNSPLHF
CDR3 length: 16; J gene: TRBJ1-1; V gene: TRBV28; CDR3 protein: CASRTLPGQGNTEAFF
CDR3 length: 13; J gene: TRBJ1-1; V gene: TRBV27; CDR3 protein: CASSRSDGPEAFF
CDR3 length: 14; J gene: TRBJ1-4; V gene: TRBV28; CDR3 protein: CASSRDRGNEKLFF
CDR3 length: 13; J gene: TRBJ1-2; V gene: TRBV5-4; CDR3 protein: CASSPDRGNGYTF
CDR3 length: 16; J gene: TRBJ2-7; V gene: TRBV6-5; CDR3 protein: CASSYSSGQGVYEQYF
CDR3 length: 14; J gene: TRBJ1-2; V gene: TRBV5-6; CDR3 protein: CASSLGTVYYGYTF